The 9 T cell receptor beta chains in this list originate from one sample, sequenced in a study of T cells in localized non-small cell lung cancer (TCRdb year 2020). Receptors were amplified or captured by the immunoSEQ multiplex PCR assay. TCRdb mirrors the immuneACCESS table, restricted to in-frame sequences. Some clones are absent from its copies; in checked studies, under half trace to an unresolved V gene, and the reason for the others is unknown. This sample comprises about 1,000 clones, about a fifth of them detected only once. The ten top clones hold approximately 14% of the sample. The source material was normal lung tissue next to the tumor, sampled before any cancer treatment. The receptors originated from a woman aged 40 to 75 with stage I lung adenocarcinoma.

This clone was picked up a small number of times. This chain uses TRBV11-3 with TRBJ1-5; D is perhaps TRBD1 (5 bases). V was shortened by 3 bases and J by 0 bases, with 9 bases between the two germline ends. Germline V CDR1 and CDR2: SGHNT, YENEEA. The CDR3 has 15 residues. The CDR3 DNA reads TGTGCCAGCAGCTTGTGGGGGTATAGCAATCAGCCCCAGCATTTT. Amino acids: CASSLWGYSNQPQHF.

This clone is labeled as medium-sized. V and J are TRBV11-3 and TRBJ1-6; TRBD1 matches at 12 bases. The CDR3 has 17 amino acids. V shed 5 bases, J shed 7 bases, and the junction held 9 bases outside the gene matches. Germline V gives CDR1 SGHNT, CDR2 YENEEA. The CDR3 sequence is CASSQARGQGANSPLHF. The CDR3 DNA reads as TGTGCCAGCAGCCAAGCCCGGGGACAGGGGGCGAATTCACCCCTCCACTTT.

V usage is TRBV29-1 and J usage is TRBJ2-3; D perhaps matches TRBD1 (6 bases). Between the trimmed V and J ends, which lost 4 bases and 3 bases, there was a span of 11 bases. This CDR3 contains 13 residues. From germline, CDR1 is SQVTM and CDR2 ANQGSEA. The CDR3 is CSVAQGGTDTQYF. As DNA, the CDR3 is TGCAGCGTTGCACAGGGCGGAACAGATACGCAGTATTTT.

This chain joins TRBV6-8 and TRBJ2-3, with D possibly matching TRBD2 (5 bases). CDR1 is MNHGY, CDR2 SAAAGT, per germline. V was clipped by 10 bases and J by 4 bases, with 18 bases between them. The CDR3 is 14 amino acids. The CDR3 loop is CAIAPGQEADTQYF. The CDR3 bases are TGTGCCATCGCGCCGGGTCAGGAGGCAGATACGCAGTATTTT.

V usage is TRBV19 and J usage is TRBJ1-6; TRBD1 agrees at 7 bases. From germline, CDR1 is LNHDA and CDR2 SQIVND (reference sequence). There are 16 residues in the CDR3. The trim removed 5 bases at V and 10 bases at J, leaving 14 bases unmatched. DNA for the CDR3: TGTGCCAGTAGTCCACTCAACAGGGGTCGAAAATCACCCCTCCACTTT. It yields the protein CASSPLNRGRKSPLHF. The full variable domain, rest sourced from reference TRBV19 and TRBJ1-6, is DGGITQSPKYLFRKEGQNVTLSCEQNLNHDAMYWYRQDPGQGLRLIYYSQIVNDFQKGDIAEGYSVSREKKESFPLTVTSAQKNPTAFYLCASSPLNRGRKSPLHFGNGTRLTVT.

This clone appeared a few times. The rearrangement joins TRBV9 to TRBJ1-4; unclear D gene. Germline assignment: CDR1 SGDLS and CDR2 YYNGEE. V was trimmed by 5 bases and J by 7 bases, leaving 12 bases between them. The CDR3 runs 13 residues. CDR3 sequence (DNA): TGTGCCAGCAGTATCATGACGGGTGAAAAACTGTTTTTT. Its protein product is CASSIMTGEKLFF.

This clone was counted between two and nine times. The rearrangement joins TRBV11-3 to TRBJ2-3; D unresolved. Germline V gene lookup returns CDR1 SGHNT and CDR2 YENEEA. CDR3 length: 14 amino acids. Between the trimmed V and J ends, which lost 5 bases and 2 bases, there was a span of 11 bases. The CDR3 DNA follows: TGTGCCAGCAGCCCTCTAGGCCCCACAGATACGCAGTATTTT. This sequence encodes CASSPLGPTDTQYF.

The chain is built from TRBV5-1 and TRBJ1-1; unclear D gene. V was clipped by 5 bases and J by 4 bases, with 15 bases between them. The CDR3 extends over 14 amino acids. The V gene's germline CDR1 is SGHRS and CDR2 YFSETQ. CDR3 residues: CASSPLRAPTEAFF. CDR3 sequence (DNA): TGCGCCAGCAGTCCCCTCCGGGCACCCACTGAAGCTTTCTTT. The variable domain in full, completed from reference TRBV5-1 and TRBJ1-1, reads KAGVTQTPRYLIKTRGQQVTLSCSPISGHRSVSWYQQTPGQGLQFLFEYFSETQRNKGNFPGRFSGRQFSNSRSEMNVSTLELGDSALYLCASSPLRAPTEAFFGQGTRLTVV.

This clone showed up just a few times. This rearrangement joins TRBV28 to TRBJ1-3; D is uncertain. V was shortened by 6 bases and J by 1 base, with 10 bases between the two germline ends. The length of the CDR3 is 14 residues. CDR1 is MDHEN and CDR2 is SYDVKM in the germline V gene. The CDR3 loop reads CASRPGGSGNTIYF. For the CDR3, the DNA is TGTGCCAGCAGGCCGGGAGGTTCTGGAAACACCATATATTTT.